The 27 T cell receptor beta chains below were found in one sample sequenced in a study of blood T cell repertoires in COVID-19. Only in-frame clones appear in the TCRdb table, and some are missing; sequencing was by immunoSEQ multiplex PCR. Here the sample spans approximately 46,000 clones, about 70% being singletons. Input material: peripheral blood. These receptors originate from an older man with acute or convalescent COVID-19.

The CDR3 loop reads CASRLKTGSAQPQHF. CDR3 nucleotide sequence: TGTGCCAGTAGACTGAAGACAGGTTCTGCTCAGCCCCAGCATTTT. The chain is built from TRBV19 and TRBJ1-5; the D gene is possibly TRBD1 (6 bases). V dropped 6 bases and J dropped 6 bases, with 18 bases sitting between them. The CDR3 extends over 15 amino acids. The germline CDR1 and CDR2 sequences are LNHDA and SQIVND (reference sequence).

The rearrangement uses TRBV5-1 and TRBJ1-4, with D possibly matching TRBD1 (5 bases). CDR1 SGHRS and CDR2 YFSETQ come from the germline V gene. The CDR3 spans 11 residues. V was clipped by 5 bases and J by 16 bases, with 15 bases between them. The CDR3 spells CASRGGTREFF. In nucleotides, the CDR3 is TGCGCCAGCAGGGGAGGGACTAGGGAGTTTTTT.

The chain is built from TRBV20-1 and TRBJ2-3; 9 bases line up with TRBD2. Per germline, CDR1 DFQATT and CDR2 SNEGSKA (reference sequence). The J segment lost 3 bases and the V segment lost 3 bases, leaving 13 bases of the junction unmatched. CDR3 length: 17 amino acids. CDR3 sequence: CSASWDSASGTTDTQYF. CDR3 sequence (DNA): TGCAGTGCTAGTTGGGATTCGGCTAGCGGGACGACAGATACGCAGTATTTT.

The chain carries TRBV5-1 and TRBJ2-1; 11 bases are shared with TRBD1. The CDR3 is 15 residues long. CDR1 and CDR2 from the germline V gene are SGHRS and YFSETQ. The junction had 6 bases not matched to a gene; V was cut back by 1 base and J by 9 bases. CDR3 in amino acids: CASSLQGQGVSEQFF. The CDR3 nucleotides read TGCGCCAGCAGCTTGCAGGGACAGGGGGTTAGTGAGCAGTTCTTC. The whole variable domain, filled in from reference TRBV5-1 and TRBJ2-1, reads KAGVTQTPRYLIKTRGQQVTLSCSPISGHRSVSWYQQTPGQGLQFLFEYFSETQRNKGNFPGRFSGRQFSNSRSEMNVSTLELGDSALYLCASSLQGQGVSEQFFGPGTRLTVL.

The chain links TRBV28 to TRBJ2-2; 11 nucleotides line up with TRBD2. The CDR3 has 16 amino acids. Germline CDR1 is MDHEN and CDR2 is SYDVKM. Losses at the gene ends were 4 bases for V and 4 bases for J; bases not matched to a gene: 5. The CDR3 protein is CASSWVAGGVTGELFF. CDR3 sequence (DNA): TGTGCCAGCAGTTGGGTAGCGGGAGGGGTCACCGGGGAGCTGTTTTTT. The full variable domain, in which reference TRBV28 and TRBJ2-2 provide the parts outside the CDR3, is DVKVTQSSRYLVKRTGEKVFLECVQDMDHENMFWYRQDPGLGLRLIYFSYDVKMKEKGDIPEGYSVSREKKERFSLILESASTNQTSMYLCASSWVAGGVTGELFFGEGSRLTVL.

This clone was detected only a few times. This chain joins TRBV30 and TRBJ2-1, with no clear D. The CDR3 sequence is 12 residues long. The germline V and J ends were trimmed by 0 bases and 5 bases, with 5 bases remaining between them. Germline V gives CDR1 GTSNPN, CDR2 SVGIG (reference sequence). CDR3 DNA: TGTGCCTGGAGTGTACTTAACAATGAGCAGTTCTTC. Translating it yields CAWSVLNNEQFF.

The chain recombines TRBV5-4 with TRBJ2-7, with TRBD2 as a possible D gene (5 bases). In germline, CDR1 is SGHNT, CDR2 YYREEE (reference sequence). This CDR3 comprises 15 residues. V was shortened by 3 bases and J by 3 bases, with 16 bases between the two germline ends. The CDR3 protein is CASSSPDYLIYEQYF. CDR3 nucleotide sequence: TGTGCCAGCAGCTCTCCCGACTACCTCATCTACGAGCAGTACTTC.

The chain couples TRBV4-3 to TRBJ2-3; 14 bases line up with TRBD2. The CDR3 runs to 16 residues. The J segment lost 5 bases and the V segment lost 3 bases, leaving 4 bases of the junction unmatched. CDR1 and CDR2 from the germline V gene are LGHNA and YSLEER. CDR3 amino acids: CASSQAGTSGRDTQYF. Here the CDR3 DNA reads TGCGCCAGCAGCCAGGCCGGGACTAGCGGGAGAGATACGCAGTATTTT.

This sequence joins TRBV2 and TRBJ1-1, with 7 bases fitting TRBD1. V was pared by 4 bases and J by 5 bases, with 4 bases of the junction left unmatched. This CDR3 comprises 13 residues. The germline CDR1 and CDR2 sequences are SNHLY and FYNNEI. The chain's CDR3 is CASSVAGGTEAFF. In DNA form, the CDR3 reads TGTGCCAGCAGTGTGGCAGGGGGGACTGAAGCTTTCTTT. Complete variable domain (other parts from reference TRBV2 and TRBJ1-1): EPEVTQTPSHQVTQMGQEVILRCVPISNHLYFYWYRQILGQKVEFLVSFYNNEISEKSEIFDDQFSVERPDGSNFTLKIRSTKLEDSAMYFCASSVAGGTEAFFGQGTRLTVV.

This chain joins TRBV6-6 and TRBJ2-1, with 11 bases identical to TRBD2. The CDR3 covers 15 residues. Losses at the gene ends were 7 bases for V and 5 bases for J; bases not matched to a gene: 7. Germline CDR1 is MNHNY and CDR2 is SVGAGI (reference sequence). In DNA form, the CDR3 reads TGTGCCAGCACCGTAGCGGGAGGGGGTAACAATGAGCAGTTCTTC. Its translation is CASTVAGGGNNEQFF.

The V and J genes are TRBV5-6 and TRBJ1-2, with TRBD1 as a possible D gene (5 bases). The germline V gene encodes CDR1 SGHDT and CDR2 YYEEEE. The CDR3 is 16 residues long. V lost 3 bases, J lost 0 bases, and 15 bases lay in between. CDR3 in amino acids: CASSYNQGLANYGYTF. The CDR3 DNA reads as TGTGCCAGCAGCTATAACCAGGGCCTAGCTAACTATGGCTACACCTTC.

V usage is TRBV6-5 and J usage is TRBJ1-1; no reliable D call. Germline CDR1 and CDR2: MNHEY and SVGAGI. The CDR3 sequence is 13 residues long. V lost 7 bases and J lost 4, with 13 bases in between. In DNA form, the CDR3 reads TGTGCCAGCAAACAAAGGCAGCGCACTGAAGCTTTCTTT. It translates to CASKQRQRTEAFF.

This clone has only one observation. This rearrangement joins TRBV5-4 to TRBJ2-7, with D tentatively TRBD1 (8 bases). V was pared by 4 bases and J by 2 bases, with 13 bases between. This CDR3 contains 14 residues. Per germline, CDR1 SGHNT and CDR2 YYREEE (reference sequence). Here the CDR3 DNA reads TGTGCCAGCAGCCTACAGGGGGGGCCCTACGAGCAGTACTTC. Amino acids: CASSLQGGPYEQYF.

The chain is built from TRBV6-4 and TRBJ2-3; no clear D gene. The CDR3 has 15 amino acids. Per germline, CDR1 MRHNA and CDR2 SNTAGT. The germline V and J ends were trimmed by 0 bases and 0 bases, with 7 bases remaining between them. Here the CDR3 DNA reads TGTGCCAGCAGTGACTCGCCAGGTAGCACAGATACGCAGTATTTT. Translation gives CASSDSPGSTDTQYF.

The V and J genes are TRBV5-8 and TRBJ2-7, with D possibly being TRBD2 (5 bases). V lost 4 bases to trimming and J lost 2 bases, with 7 bases between them. Germline assignment: CDR1 SGHTS and CDR2 YDEGEE. This CDR3 comprises 12 residues. CDR3 DNA sequence: TGTGCCAGCAGCCCTAGCCCCTACGAGCAGTACTTC. This gives the protein CASSPSPYEQYF.

V gene TRBV6-5 combines with J gene TRBJ1-6; TRBD1 is a possible D gene (6 bases). Per the germline V gene, CDR1 is MNHEY and CDR2 is SVGAGI. CDR3 length: 14 amino acids. Trimming stripped 6 bases from V and 12 bases from J, with 18 bases between. DNA of the CDR3: TGTGCCAGCAGAACCGGAGGACAGCCTCTACCCCTCCACTTT. This sequence encodes CASRTGGQPLPLHF.

This clone was counted ten times or more. The V call is TRBV2, the J call TRBJ2-5, with 8 bases identical to TRBD2. The ends lost 6 bases at V and 4 bases at J; junction bases unmatched: 7. The CDR3 consists of 14 residues. Germline V gene lookup returns CDR1 SNHLY and CDR2 FYNNEI. CDR3 residues: CASRAAGVVETQYF. As DNA, the CDR3 is TGTGCCAGCAGGGCAGCGGGAGTGGTAGAGACCCAGTACTTC.

The chain employs TRBV18 and TRBJ2-1, with 7 bases identical to TRBD2. With V trimmed by 2 bases and J by 6 bases, 10 bases remained unmatched. The CDR3 has 16 residues. CDR1 KGHSH and CDR2 LQKENI come from the germline V gene. The CDR3 DNA is TGTGCCAGCTCACCAATCGCGGGAGAATCGGGCAATGAGCAGTTCTTC. This codes for CASSPIAGESGNEQFF.

J is TRBJ1-5 and V is TRBV28; maybe TRBD1 (5 bases). The CDR3 runs 18 residues. Deletions cut 5 bases from V and 1 base from J, with 21 bases between. CDR1 is MDHEN, CDR2 SYDVKM, per germline. The CDR3 DNA is TGTGCCAGCAGTCTACCTCCGGGGGGGTATTCGAGCAATCAGCCCCAGCATTTT. This codes for CASSLPPGGYSSNQPQHF.

V usage is TRBV5-1 and J usage is TRBJ2-2, with TRBD2 matching 7 bases. Germline CDR1 reads SGHRS; CDR2 reads YFSETQ. V lost 4 bases to trimming and J lost 7 bases; unmatched junction nucleotides: 7. The CDR3 sequence is 14 residues long. The DNA for the CDR3 is TGCGCCAGCAGCAAACTTGGCGGGGGCGGGGAGCTGTTTTTT. This sequence encodes CASSKLGGGGELFF.

This CDR3 is CASSSAAGTKAFF. The CDR3 DNA is TGTGCCAGCAGTTCCGCCGCCGGGACAAAAGCTTTCTTT. The gene calls are TRBV12-3 or TRBV12-4 and TRBJ1-1; maybe TRBD1 (6 bases). The V and J ends lost 4 bases and 9 bases respectively, with 15 bases between them. The CDR3 extends over 13 amino acids.

This chain links TRBV5-5 with TRBJ1-5; the match to TRBD1 covers 11 bases. CDR1 and CDR2 (germline): SGHKS, YYEKEE (reference sequence). The CDR3 length is 14 residues. The V gene end was trimmed by 4 bases and the J gene end by 7 bases; junction bases not matched to a gene: 4. CDR3 in DNA: TGTGCCAGCAGCCGCGGGACAGGGGGGCAGCCCCAGCATTTT. Translation: CASSRGTGGQPQHF.

The rearrangement links TRBV4-3 to TRBJ2-1; TRBD2 aligns across 14 bases. Germline V gene data show CDR1 as LGHNA and CDR2 as YSLEER. J gave up 1 base and V 3 bases, and 5 bases lay outside the gene matches. The CDR3 is 18 residues long. The chain's CDR3 is CASSQGLAGAGSYNEQFF. The CDR3 coding sequence is TGCGCCAGCAGCCAGGGACTAGCGGGAGCGGGGTCCTACAATGAGCAGTTCTTC.

The gene calls are TRBV6-5 and TRBJ1-1; TRBD1 is a possible D gene (6 bases). The V end lost 3 bases, the J end lost 1 base, and 15 bases lay between the germline ends. The length of the CDR3 is 16 residues. CDR1 and CDR2 (germline): MNHEY, SVGAGI. The CDR3 region is CASSYTGRGANTEAFF. In nucleotides, the CDR3 is TGTGCCAGCAGTTATACAGGGAGGGGTGCGAACACTGAAGCTTTCTTT.

In DNA form, the CDR3 reads TGTGCCTGGGGGACGGGTGGCCAAGAGACCCAGTACTTC. It specifies CAWGTGGQETQYF. The rearrangement links TRBV30 to TRBJ2-5; D is tentatively TRBD1 or TRBD2 (5 bases each). The ends were cut back, 5 bases at V and 1 base at J, with 11 bases in the middle. The CDR3 totals 13 residues. CDR1 is GTSNPN, CDR2 SVGIG, per germline (reference sequence).

This chain uses TRBV5-1 with TRBJ2-5; the D is unclear. Trimming removed 0 bases at V and 3 bases at J, with 6 bases between. In germline, CDR1 is SGHRS, CDR2 YFSETQ. This CDR3 has 13 amino acids. The CDR3 spells CASSLGGKETQYF. The CDR3 DNA follows: TGCGCCAGCAGCTTGGGAGGTAAAGAGACCCAGTACTTC.

The chain links TRBV6-1 to TRBJ1-5; the D gene is possibly TRBD1 (5 bases). CDR3 length: 14 residues. Germline CDR1 is MNHNS and CDR2 is SASEGT. V was pared by 1 base and J by 9 bases, with 13 bases between. The chain's CDR3 is CASSEGAGLRPQHF. The CDR3 DNA reads as TGTGCCAGCAGTGAAGGTGCGGGGCTTAGGCCCCAGCATTTT.